This section outlines one T cell receptor beta chain sequence together with its context. The sample comes from a study of Ad26.COV2.S vaccination and SARS-CoV-2 variants. Study background: Intramuscular Ad26.COV2.S doses were given once or twice, 56 days apart.

The sample's treatment: roughly 19 received Ad26.COV2.S at low or high dose, single or two shots; about 5 received placebo; per-sample allocation not given. Following the first vaccine or placebo injection, samples were taken on day 63. Clones were sequenced by immunoSEQ multiplex PCR, and TCRdb holds only the in-frame ones, with some missing. This table holds around 400,000 clones, 70% to 90% found once. The CDR3 is 15 amino acids. Deletions cut 7 bases from V and 7 bases from J, with 21 bases between. Germline loops: CDR1 MDHEN, CDR2 SYDVKM. The material sequenced was peripheral blood, taken in a trial of Ad26.COV2.S vaccine versus placebo. The rearrangement uses TRBV28 and TRBJ2-3, with D tentatively TRBD1 or TRBD2 (5 bases each). This sequence originates from a person between 18 and 65 years old who received the Ad26.COV2.S COVID-19 vaccine or a placebo. CDR3 nucleotide sequence: TGTGCCAGCAACCCGGGACCGCTCTTGCGGAATACGCAGTATTTT. Its protein product is CASNPGPLLRNTQYF.